These 10 T cell receptor beta chains were sequenced from one sample in a study of tumor-infiltrating lymphocytes in oesophageal squamous cell carcinoma. TCRdb re-derived calls from the PCR reads in MiXCR, one entry per CDR3 protein. The sample yields 24,000 or so distinct CDR3 sequences, around 38% seen once. Sequenced: esophageal tumor tissue. Receptor source: a male donor with esophageal squamous cell carcinoma.

This clonotype was detected a few times. The chain employs TRBV5-4 and TRBJ2-3; 10 positions agree with TRBD2. CDR1 and CDR2 from the germline V gene are SGHNT and YYREEE (reference sequence). J was trimmed by 3 bases and V by 4 bases; bases with no gene match: 5. The CDR3 loop spans 15 amino acids. The CDR3 region is CASSPAGGRTDTQYF. Written as DNA, the CDR3 is TGTGCCAGCAGCCCAGCGGGAGGGAGGACAGATACGCAGTATTTT. The variable domain in full, with the rest retrieved from reference TRBV5-4 and TRBJ2-3, is ETGVTQSPTHLIKTRGQQVTLRCSSQSGHNTVSWYQQALGQGPQFIFQYYREEENGRGNFPPRFSGLQFPNYSSELNVNALELDDSALYLCASSPAGGRTDTQYFGPGTRLTVL.

V usage is TRBV11-2 and J usage is TRBJ2-5; 9 bases line up with TRBD2. The closer fit of TRBJ2-7 to the DNA end suggests the J call may be wrong. In germline, CDR1 is SGHAT, CDR2 FQNNGV. The CDR3 runs to 23 residues. This CDR3 reads CASSLGFRTPGIAGVFSPYEQYF. The CDR3 region has the DNA TGTGCCAGCAGCTTAGGGTTTAGGACCCCTGGGATAGCGGGAGTTTTTAGCCCCTACGAGCAGTACTTC.

The chain employs TRBV11-2 and TRBJ2-5, with 7 bases that match TRBD1. The CDR3 loop spans 15 amino acids. V lost 5 bases to trimming and J lost 3 bases; unmatched junction nucleotides: 9. Germline V CDR1 and CDR2: SGHAT, FQNNGV. The DNA for the CDR3 is TGTGCCAGCAGCGCGGCCGGGACAGCAAAAGAGACCCAGTACTTC. This gives the protein CASSAAGTAKETQYF.

V is TRBV7-2 and J is TRBJ2-3, with D uncertain. CDR3 size: 13 residues. Trimming removed 1 base at V and 2 bases at J, with 4 bases between. Germline values: CDR1 SGHTA, CDR2 FQGNSA. The CDR3 spells CASSLENTDTQYF. CDR3 coding DNA: TGTGCCAGCAGCTTAGAGAACACAGATACGCAGTATTTT.

This clonotype was seen many times. This chain links TRBV7-8 with TRBJ2-2; D remains unclear. CDR1 SGHVS and CDR2 FQNEAQ come from the germline V gene. V lost 3 bases and J 0 bases, leaving 8 bases between the germline ends. The CDR3 sequence is 15 residues long. The CDR3 protein is CASSFSISNTGELFF. CDR3 nucleotide sequence: TGTGCCAGCAGCTTTTCGATTTCGAACACCGGGGAGCTGTTTTTT.

This chain connects TRBV7-2 to TRBJ2-5; TRBD2 might be the D (6 bases). The closer fit of TRBJ2-1 to the DNA end suggests the J call may be wrong. There are 14 residues in the CDR3. In germline, CDR1 is SGHTA, CDR2 FQGNSA. For the CDR3, the DNA is TGTGCCAGCAGCCGAGCACCCGGAGGGTACGAGCAGTTCTTC. It encodes CASSRAPGGYEQFF.

This clonotype was counted many times. The rearrangement links TRBV4-2 to TRBJ2-1; D gene ambiguous. V lost 0 bases to trimming and J lost 3 bases, with 15 bases between them. The CDR3 is made up of 17 amino acids. Germline assignment: CDR1 LGHNA and CDR2 YNFKEQ. The CDR3 reads CASSQDRRLEVYNEQFF. The CDR3 DNA reads TGTGCCAGCAGCCAAGACAGGCGGCTAGAGGTCTACAATGAGCAGTTCTTC.

This clonotype is a singleton in its sample. Lacking the conserved final phenylalanine or tryptophan, this CDR3 likely reflects a read error. The DNA is left out, because the CDR3 cannot be placed on it with certainty; the CDR3 is given as TCRdb lists it. The chain combines TRBV7-3 with TRBJ2-3; the D call of TRBD2 is as the table states it, not checked on the DNA. The germline gives CDR1 SGHTA, CDR2 FQGTGA. The CDR3 is made up of 21 amino acids, end residues included. The CDR3 here is CASSPAAGLTFLGSMATPSVR.

This clonotype appeared once. The chain is built from TRBV12-3 or TRBV12-4 and TRBJ2-6, with 9 bases aligning to TRBD2. The better agreement between TRBJ2-7 and the DNA end casts doubt on the J call. The CDR3 runs 15 residues. The CDR3 region is CASSLAAGGTYEQYF. The CDR3 nucleotides are TGTGCCAGCAGTTTAGCTGCGGGAGGGACCTACGAGCAGTACTTC.

This clonotype was found many times. This may stem from a read error, because a much larger clone lies one nucleotide away. CDR3 sequence (DNA): TGTGCCAGCAGCTTCTCGGGGGGAAACAATGAGCAGTACTTC. This codes for CASSFSGGNNEQYF. This chain uses TRBV7-2 with TRBJ2-7; 7 nucleotides match TRBD2. The CDR3 has 14 residues. Germline lookup yields CDR1 SGHTA and CDR2 FQGNSA. The V gene end was trimmed by 3 bases and the J gene end by 7 bases; junction bases not matched to a gene: 9. Based on the CDR3 plus reference TRBV7-2 and TRBJ2-7, the full variable domain is GAGVSQSPSNKVTEKGKDVELRCDPISGHTALYWYRQSLGQGLEFLIYFQGNSAPDKSGLPSDRFSAERTGGSVSTLTIQRTQQEDSAVYLCASSFSGGNNEQYFGPGTRLTVT.